The T cell receptor (beta chain) under discussion was sequenced for a study of response to subunit inactivated influenza vaccine listed by TCRdb under 2018. With regard to the full study: The study used deep quantitative T cell receptor repertoire profiling to track responses to a trivalent subunit inactivated influenza vaccine.

As to this clonotype: It has no known antigen specificity. Base qualities were left out, and no much larger clone turns up one base away.

Study-wide findings and limitations: The authors suggested that each seasonal influenza vaccination may recruit only a limited number of new T cells.

The germline V gene sets CDR1 to LGHNA and CDR2 to YSLEER. From the cysteine up to the phenylalanine, the CDR3 has a length of 17 residues. The sequence is cut down to CDR3 DNA, 51 bases in frame from base 1. The library was built by means of RT-PCR. The sample was run on an Illumina HiSeq 2500. The public reads were quality trimmed at Q25 with fastp and then assembled into clones with MiXCR by TCRdb, keeping productive beta chains. Rows with a matching CDR3 protein are joined into one entry that keeps the most common DNA and genes. This sample holds some 520,000 distinct CDR3 sequences; 16% were observed only once. Less than 4% of the sample comes from the top ten.

The chain is assembled from TRBV4-3 and TRBJ2-3; TRBD1 is possibly the D segment (5 matching bases). The assigned J gene may be wrong: the sequence end matches TRBJ1-5 better. This TCR was sampled from a man between 50 and 75 years old who received an inactivated influenza vaccine. Donor details come from another sample of the same person, matched by shared clones. The sample in question was CD4+ T cells sorted from PBMCs, obtained roughly 24 months after vaccination. The nucleotide sequence reads as follows: TGCGCCAGCAGCCAGTCCGCCTCTAGCGGGACCACAGATACGCAGCATTTT. Its coded protein is CASSQSASSGTTDTQHF.